The 30 T cell receptor beta chains below were found in one sample sequenced in a study of T cells after posttransplantation cyclophosphamide (dated by TCRdb to the mid-2010s). Taken with the paper, the label for treatment or condition translates to: high-dose cyclophosphamide on days +3 and +4 as single-agent GVHD prophylaxis. Patients in the PTCy group got busulfan and fludarabine conditioning, a marrow graft from a related or unrelated donor, and cyclophosphamide on days +3 and +4. Libraries were prepared through the immunoSEQ multiplex PCR assay. TCRdb mirrors the immuneACCESS table, restricted to in-frame sequences. Some clones are absent from its copies; in checked studies, under half trace to an unresolved V gene, and the reason for the others is unknown. The sample includes 8,000 to 9,500 clones, with approximately 87% observed a single time. In total, the top ten clones hold about 1.2% of the sample.

This specimen was CD4+ T cells sorted from blood, taken 1404 days after allogeneic stem cell transplant with posttransplant cyclophosphamide. All receptors derive from a female patient in her fifties or sixties who received an allogeneic stem cell transplant from a related donor, was CMV-positive, and had no GVHD. Following transplantation, T cells from the graft donor may be among those present.

The rearrangement uses TRBV6-1 and TRBJ2-1; 9 bases map to TRBD2. Germline CDR1 MNHNS, CDR2 SASEGT. V trimming: 7 bases; J trimming: 2 bases; junction bases outside the gene matches: 3. The CDR3 contains 14 residues. The CDR3 DNA sequence: TGTGCCAGCACGCTAGCGGGAACCTACAATGAGCAGTTCTTC. This codes for CASTLAGTYNEQFF.

The chain has TRBV28 and TRBJ2-2, with a weak D call TRBD1 (6 bases). The CDR3 loop spans 15 amino acids. Germline loops: CDR1 MDHEN, CDR2 SYDVKM. V lost 6 bases and J 2 bases, leaving 13 bases between the germline ends. CDR3 region: CASRKMTGNTGELFF. The CDR3 DNA sequence: TGTGCCAGCAGGAAAATGACAGGAAACACCGGGGAGCTGTTTTTT.

CDR3 protein: CASSILTGEETQYF. The CDR3 DNA reads as TGTGCCAGTAGTATCCTGACAGGGGAGGAGACCCAGTACTTC. The chain employs TRBV19 and TRBJ2-5, with TRBD1 matching 8 bases. J gave up 5 bases and V 3 bases, and 5 bases lay outside the gene matches. The CDR3 consists of 14 residues. Germline CDR1 and CDR2: LNHDA and SQIVND (reference sequence).

This chain links TRBV27 with TRBJ1-2, with D uncertain. Germline CDR1 reads MNHEY; CDR2 reads SMNVEV (reference sequence). This CDR3 comprises 13 residues. V was pared by 3 bases and J by 4 bases, with 9 bases between. CDR3 residues: CASSLIASYGYTF. In DNA, the CDR3 is TGTGCCAGCAGTTTGATAGCCTCCTATGGCTACACCTTC.

The chain couples TRBV7-9 to TRBJ1-3; TRBD1 agrees at 7 bases. CDR1 SEHNR and CDR2 FQNEAQ come from the germline V gene (reference sequence). This CDR3 contains 15 residues. The ends lost 5 bases at V and 8 bases at J; junction bases unmatched: 12. As DNA, the CDR3 is TGTGCCAGCAGCCGCCCGGACAGGCCGGGGCACACCATATATTTT. It specifies CASSRPDRPGHTIYF.

The chain uses TRBV7-7 and TRBJ2-5, with D perhaps matching TRBD1 (5 bases). The length of the CDR3 is 13 residues. V was clipped by 5 bases and J by 2 bases, with 9 bases between them. Germline V lookup: CDR1 SSHAT, CDR2 FNYEAQ (reference sequence). CDR3 loop: CASSEDIQETQYF. DNA of the CDR3: TGTGCCAGCAGCGAGGACATACAAGAGACCCAGTACTTC.

The chain recombines TRBV29-1 with TRBJ1-5; 9 bases are a match to TRBD1. The germline V gene encodes CDR1 SQVTM and CDR2 ANQGSEA. The CDR3 has 14 residues. With 4 bases clipped from V and 2 bases from J, the junction kept 3 bases outside the gene matches. CDR3 DNA sequence: TGCAGCGTTGTGGGACAGGGACGCAATCAGCCCCAGCATTTT. This codes for CSVVGQGRNQPQHF. Based on the CDR3 plus reference TRBV29-1 and TRBJ1-5, the full variable domain is SAVISQKPSRDICQRGTSLTIQCQVDSQVTMMFWYRQQPGQSLTLIATANQGSEATYESGFVIDKFPISRPNLTFSTLTVSNMSPEDSSIYLCSVVGQGRNQPQHFGDGTRLSIL.

The CDR3 here is CATGGGYYGYTF. CDR3 bases: TGTGCTACCGGGGGAGGGTACTATGGCTACACCTTC. The rearrangement uses TRBV28 and TRBJ1-2; D is possibly TRBD1 (5 bases). This CDR3 has 12 residues. Looked up from germline, CDR1 is MDHEN and CDR2 is SYDVKM.

The V and J genes are TRBV2 and TRBJ1-2; 9 bases are a match to TRBD1. V shed 4 bases and J 8 bases; nucleotides not matched to a gene: 8. The CDR3 has 14 amino acids. Per germline, CDR1 SNHLY and CDR2 FYNNEI. Here the CDR3 reads CASSGTGGEGGYTF. The CDR3 nucleotides read TGTGCCAGCAGTGGCACAGGGGGCGAGGGCGGCTACACCTTC.

The V gene is TRBV5-1, the J gene TRBJ1-1; D may be TRBD1 (5 bases). V was shortened by 0 bases and J by 2 bases, with 8 bases between the two germline ends. This CDR3 region has 14 residues. CDR1 SGHRS and CDR2 YFSETQ come from the germline V gene. The CDR3 DNA sequence: TGCGCCAGCAGCTTGGCAGGGATTAACACTGAAGCTTTCTTT. As protein: CASSLAGINTEAFF.

The genes are TRBV28 and TRBJ1-5, with TRBD1 as a possible D gene (5 bases). V was cut by 6 bases and J by 2 bases, with 14 bases left in between. The germline V gene has CDR1 MDHEN and CDR2 SYDVKM. The CDR3 is 15 residues long. CDR3 DNA: TGTGCCAGCAGCCTCCGACAGTTAGGCAATCAGCCCCAGCATTTT. Its translation is CASSLRQLGNQPQHF.

The rearrangement joins TRBV4-2 to TRBJ2-3; the D is unclear. Deletions cut 4 bases from V and 4 bases from J, with 9 bases between. CDR1 LGHNA and CDR2 YNFKEQ come from the germline V gene. The CDR3 contains 13 residues. The CDR3 protein is CASSRLGPDTQYF. The CDR3 DNA follows: TGTGCCAGCAGCCGACTTGGCCCAGATACGCAGTATTTT.

V and J are TRBV6-1 and TRBJ2-5, with 10 bases aligning to TRBD1. J gave up 4 bases and V 1 base, and 3 bases lay outside the gene matches. This CDR3 region has 15 residues. In germline, CDR1 is MNHNS, CDR2 SASEGT. DNA for the CDR3: TGTGCCAGCAGTGAAGTGACAGGGGGCGGAGAGACCCAGTACTTC. It specifies CASSEVTGGGETQYF.

The chain is built from TRBV27 and TRBJ2-5; TRBD1 agrees at 10 bases. The DNA end lines up better with TRBJ2-7; the J call may be wrong. The CDR3 runs 13 residues. CDR1 MNHEY and CDR2 SMNVEV come from the germline V gene (reference sequence). DNA for the CDR3: TGTGCCAGCACGTGGACAGGGGGGTACGAGCAGTACTTC. As protein: CASTWTGGYEQYF.

The rearrangement joins TRBV4-1 to TRBJ2-7, with 8 bases lining up with TRBD1. With V trimmed by 3 bases and J by 3 bases, 10 bases remained unmatched. The CDR3 is 16 amino acids. Germline CDR1 reads MGHRA; CDR2 reads YSYEKL. In DNA, the CDR3 is TGCGCCAGCAGCCACCTCTTCAGGGGGCGCGGCTACGAGCAGTACTTC. It specifies CASSHLFRGRGYEQYF.

This chain links TRBV7-3 with TRBJ2-7; 8 bases fit TRBD1. The V gene end was trimmed by 3 bases and the J gene end by 6 bases; junction bases not matched to a gene: 7. CDR3 length: 14 amino acids. CDR1 and CDR2 (germline): SGHTA, FQGTGA. In DNA form, the CDR3 reads TGTGCCAGCAGCTTTGCACAGGGGGGCGGCGAGCAGTACTTC. Amino acids: CASSFAQGGGEQYF.

J is TRBJ2-1 and V is TRBV10-3, with 7 positions matching TRBD1. Trimming removed 9 bases from V and 12 bases from J; junction bases left unmatched: 14. Germline CDR1 is ENHRY and CDR2 is SYGVKD. This CDR3 region has 13 residues. CDR3 nucleotide sequence: TGTGCCATAAAGGGGGCGCCGGGGTCGGGGCAGTTCTTC. It encodes CAIKGAPGSGQFF.

The chain couples TRBV30 to TRBJ1-2; 10 nucleotides match TRBD1. The germline V gene encodes CDR1 GTSNPN and CDR2 SVGIG (reference sequence). Trimming removed 1 base from V and 7 bases from J; junction bases left unmatched: 9. The CDR3 runs to 15 residues. The CDR3 region is CAWSASDRGRFGYTF. CDR3 nucleotide sequence: TGTGCCTGGAGTGCTTCAGACAGGGGGCGGTTTGGCTACACCTTC. The variable domain in full, completed from reference TRBV30 and TRBJ1-2, reads SQTIHQWPATLVQPVGSPLSLECTVEGTSNPNLYWYRQAAGRGLQLLFYSVGIGQISSEVPQNLSASRPQDRQFILSSKKLLLSDSGFYLCAWSASDRGRFGYTFGSGTRLTVV.

This rearrangement joins TRBV19 to TRBJ1-5, with a weak D call TRBD1 (5 bases). The V gene's germline CDR1 is LNHDA and CDR2 SQIVND (reference sequence). The CDR3 loop spans 13 amino acids. Between the trimmed V and J ends, which lost 4 bases and 8 bases, there was a span of 12 bases. CDR3 residues: CASSSSRDKPQHF. As DNA, the CDR3 is TGTGCCAGTAGTAGTAGCAGGGATAAGCCCCAGCATTTT.

CDR3 residues: CASRGTRPGGDYGYTF. The CDR3 DNA follows: TGTGCCAGCAGGGGGACCCGACCAGGGGGAGACTATGGCTACACCTTC. J is TRBJ1-2 and V is TRBV7-3; 7 nucleotides line up with TRBD1. The CDR3 totals 16 residues. The V gene's germline CDR1 is SGHTA and CDR2 FQGTGA. Trimming cost V 6 bases and J 3 bases; bases outside gene matches: 13.

The chain uses TRBV5-4 and TRBJ1-1; D is perhaps TRBD1 (5 bases). V was pared by 2 bases and J by 3 bases, with 8 bases between. The CDR3 has 13 residues. CDR1 is SGHNT and CDR2 is YYREEE in the germline V gene (reference sequence). CDR3 loop: CASSFGADTEAFF. The CDR3 nucleotides read TGTGCCAGCAGCTTTGGGGCGGACACTGAAGCTTTCTTT.

The CDR3 DNA sequence: TGTGCCAGCAGTTTGGTACAGGGCAATCAGCCCCAGCATTTT. Its translation is CASSLVQGNQPQHF. The chain employs TRBV27 and TRBJ1-5, with a tentative D call TRBD1 (5 bases). The germline V gene has CDR1 MNHEY and CDR2 SMNVEV (reference sequence). Trimming stripped 3 bases from V and 2 bases from J, with 8 bases between. This CDR3 spans 14 amino acids.

V gene TRBV5-4 combines with J gene TRBJ2-1; tentatively, D is TRBD2 (7 bases). This CDR3 region has 15 residues. CDR1 and CDR2 from the germline V gene are SGHNT and YYREEE (reference sequence). Trimming removed 5 bases at V and 8 bases at J, with 20 bases between. The DNA of the CDR3 is TGTGCCAGCAGGCCCGGGGGGCTCAATGAGGATGAGCAGTTCTTC. This encodes CASRPGGLNEDEQFF.

The J gene is TRBJ2-3, the V gene TRBV29-1, with 7 bases matching TRBD2. Germline V gene data show CDR1 as SQVTM and CDR2 as ANQGSEA. This CDR3 spans 16 amino acids. With 4 bases clipped from V and 3 bases from J, the junction kept 13 bases outside the gene matches. CDR3 in amino acids: CSVGGSGTLATDTQYF. DNA of the CDR3: TGCAGCGTTGGCGGGAGTGGTACCCTAGCAACAGATACGCAGTATTTT.

The V and J genes are TRBV6-1 and TRBJ1-1; D is perhaps TRBD1 (5 bases). The CDR3 runs to 14 residues. The germline gives CDR1 MNHNS, CDR2 SASEGT. V lost 2 bases and J lost 0, with 7 bases in between. The CDR3 DNA follows: TGTGCCAGCAGTGAAAACAGGCTGAACACTGAAGCTTTCTTT. Translation gives CASSENRLNTEAFF.

The rearrangement uses TRBV29-1 and TRBJ1-4; D is perhaps TRBD1 (6 bases). V was clipped by 0 bases and J by 8 bases, with 10 bases between them. Germline CDR1 is SQVTM and CDR2 is ANQGSEA. The CDR3 runs to 13 residues. CDR3 sequence: CSVEDPGVEKLFF. CDR3 DNA: TGCAGCGTTGAAGATCCAGGGGTGGAAAAACTGTTTTTT. The whole variable domain, remainder taken from reference TRBV29-1 and TRBJ1-4, is SAVISQKPSRDICQRGTSLTIQCQVDSQVTMMFWYRQQPGQSLTLIATANQGSEATYESGFVIDKFPISRPNLTFSTLTVSNMSPEDSSIYLCSVEDPGVEKLFFGSGTQLSVL.

V gene TRBV7-6 combines with J gene TRBJ1-1; possible D gene TRBD1, 5 bases. Germline V gene lookup returns CDR1 SGHVS and CDR2 FNYEAQ. Trimming stripped 5 bases from V and 1 base from J, with 14 bases between. There are 15 residues in the CDR3. CDR3 amino acids: CASSPGGRGNTEAFF. The CDR3 bases are TGTGCCAGCAGCCCAGGAGGGAGGGGGAACACTGAAGCTTTCTTT.

This clone was counted once. The rearrangement uses TRBV5-1 and TRBJ2-7; the D is unclear. The CDR3 has 12 residues. Trimming cost V 2 bases and J 3 bases, with 6 bases left between them. Germline assignment: CDR1 SGHRS and CDR2 YFSETQ. CDR3 sequence reads: CASSFRGYEQYF. CDR3 bases: TGCGCCAGCAGCTTCCGCGGCTACGAGCAGTACTTC.

The DNA of the CDR3 is TGTGCCAGCAGTCACGGACAGAGCGATCGTCCCCAGCATTTT. It translates to CASSHGQSDRPQHF. This sequence joins TRBV28 and TRBJ1-5; possibly TRBD1 for D (6 bases). CDR1 is MDHEN, CDR2 SYDVKM, per germline. The CDR3 has 14 amino acids. Trimming left V 5 bases short and J 10 bases short, with 18 bases between.

The gene calls are TRBV27 and TRBJ2-1, with TRBD2 matching 7 bases. The CDR3 totals 16 residues. Germline CDR1 and CDR2: MNHEY and SMNVEV (reference sequence). J lost 9 bases, V lost 1 base, and 12 bases had no gene match. The CDR3 sequence is CASSLFSGRDALEQFF. The CDR3 nucleotides read TGTGCCAGCAGTTTATTCTCTGGGAGGGATGCTCTTGAGCAGTTCTTC.